This TCR beta chain is from a study of T cell responses to AZD1222 COVID-19 vaccine. General study points: CD4 TCRs linked to vaccination spanned spike, dominating at 160-218 and 743-854. Only after the peak T cell response were repertoires sampled. Reportedly, close to half of spike-specific TCRs are directed against unmutated variant regions.

Sequenced by immunoSEQ multiplex PCR; TCRdb stores in-frame clones only, minus some. The data show 95,000 to 150,000 clones, more than 70% seen once. Concerning this clone: Its antigen remains unknown.

With 0 bases clipped from V and 1 base from J, the junction kept 9 bases outside the gene matches. Germline V gene sequence: CDR1 LNHNV, CDR2 YYDKDF (reference sequence). The CDR3 has 20 amino acids. The genes are TRBV15 and TRBJ2-3; 14 bases agree with TRBD2. The receptor comes from an adult in good health. Source: peripheral blood, taken on day 0 of AZD1222 vaccination. The CDR3 protein is CATSREYGLAGGPGTDTQYF. In nucleotides, the CDR3 is TGTGCCACCAGCAGAGAATATGGACTAGCGGGGGGTCCAGGCACAGATACGCAGTATTTT.